This T cell receptor beta chain was captured in a study of metastatic and nonmetastatic thyroid tumors. The overall study: Thyroid patients, malignant and benign, had repertoires compared across blood and tumor or nodule tissue. Findings of the study overall: Within blood and tumor, benign nodules reportedly had significantly lower TCR beta diversity than malignant thyroid tumors did.

TCRdb re-processed the PCR reads through MiXCR. Of tens of thousands of clones in the sample, around 31% were seen once. A word on this clone: The target antigen is unknown.

The CDR3 is 17 amino acids. Germline CDR1 SGHDN, CDR2 FVKESK. After removal of 1 base from V and 1 base from J, the junction contained 9 bases not matched to a gene. Nobody among the patients had been given any treatment before thyroid surgery. The sequence came from a female donor with papillary thyroid cancer or a benign thyroid nodule (not recorded which). Some clones in this sample may be carry-over from other donors' samples. This chain joins TRBV14 and TRBJ2-5, with 7 positions matching TRBD2. The sample taken for sequencing was tumor tissue. The CDR3 DNA is TGTGCCAGCAGCCAAGTGATCGGGAGGAGGGGCCAAGAGACCCAGTACTTC. This encodes CASSQVIGRRGQETQYF.